The subject of this entry is one T cell receptor (beta chain). Antigen specificity is unknown. The time point denotes: peripheral blood 6 weeks after treatment start. Trimming shortened V by 1 base and J by 6 bases, and 13 bases separated the two germline ends. The CDR3 extends over 14 amino acids. Germline CDR1 and CDR2: SGHNT and YYREEE (reference sequence). Libraries were prepared by immunoSEQ multiplex PCR; TCRdb keeps only in-frame clonotypes and omits some of them. The sample carries about 76,000 clones, more than 85% recorded once. The entry originates in a study of PD-L1 blockade in urothelial cancer. The study's findings and limits: Pretreatment TCR clonality in blood, when below the median, was predictive of better survival.

This material consisted of PBMCs, taken around atezolizumab (anti-PD-L1) treatment. This receptor was identified in a woman aged 80 or over with urothelial cancer. The chain joins TRBV5-4 to TRBJ1-2; a weak D match, TRBD1 (5 bases). CDR3 loop: CASSLNWGGNGYTF. The CDR3 region has the DNA TGTGCCAGCAGCTTGAATTGGGGGGGTAATGGCTACACCTTC.